This T cell receptor (beta chain) emerged from a study of T-cell reconstitution after alpha-beta-depleted transplantation in children. Whole-study findings and limits: Surviving recipient T cells and thymic progenitors underlay high day-60 TCRbeta diversity in some patients. Two months or so post-transplant, alpha-beta T cells reportedly derived from several hundred expanded graft clones. After one year, T-cell counts and TCRbeta diversity mostly came from new T cells.

About this clonotype itself: Its antigen is as yet unknown. It may be a read error: a sequence one base away is much more abundant.

The library targeted TCRbeta and was prepared with unique molecular identifiers. MiXCR, applied by TCRdb to the PCR reads, yields one record per CDR3 protein. The sample has several thousand distinct CDR3 sequences, roughly a sixth seen once. This TCR came from a patient aged 2-15 years who had a stem cell transplant for inherited bone marrow failure, so the T cells may come from the graft donor. The sample here was PBMCs, mostly from graft donor cells, taken 180 days after TCRalphabeta/CD19-depleted stem cell transplant.

CDR3 residues: CASGGNEHFF. The CDR3 coding sequence is TGTGCCAGCGGAGGGAATGAGCATTTCTTC. This chain uses TRBV7-9 with TRBJ2-1, with D possibly being TRBD2 (6 bases). CDR1 and CDR2 (germline): SEHNR, FQNEAQ (reference sequence). There are 10 residues in the CDR3.